This T cell receptor beta chain was sequenced during a study of OX40 agonist ivuxolimab in advanced cancers. For the study at large: Allowance was made for prior anti-PD-1, anti-PD-L1 or anti-CTLA-4 therapy, and approximately 41% had some. Study outcomes and limitations: The average count of expanded clones was higher among CD8+ T cells than among CD4+.

Deletions cut 1 base from V and 4 bases from J, with 11 bases between. The germline gives CDR1 SGHKS, CDR2 YYEKEE (reference sequence). The CDR3 is 14 amino acids. A note on this clone: What it recognizes is unknown.

The repertoire was sequenced with immunoSEQ multiplex PCR; TCRdb's copy has only in-frame clones and lacks some. The sample records tens of thousands of clones, 83% being singletons. The receptor comes from an adult with an advanced solid tumor such as melanoma, head and neck, liver or kidney cancer. Source: CD4+ or CD8+ T cells sorted from blood, taken in a trial of the OX40 agonist ivuxolimab. V gene TRBV5-5 combines with J gene TRBJ2-5, with unresolved D. Here the CDR3 DNA reads TGTGCCAGCAGCTTGATGCCTTTGGGAGAGACCCAGTACTTC. Translating it yields CASSLMPLGETQYF.